The source of this TCR beta chain is a study of blood T cell repertoires in COVID-19. Assay used: immunoSEQ multiplex PCR; TCRdb lists only in-frame clones, some missing. Among approximately 170,000 clones, more than 80% were seen once, and the ten largest hold less than 15%. The receptor's source is a man aged 50-59 years who had recovered from COVID-19. Sample: PBMCs or T cells enriched from blood (not recorded which).

Here the CDR3 reads CASSLSRPRDRDSPLHF. Here the CDR3 DNA reads TGTGCCAGCAGTTTATCGAGGCCGCGAGACAGAGATTCACCCCTCCACTTT. V usage is TRBV27 and J usage is TRBJ1-6, with a weak D call TRBD1 (5 bases). This CDR3 is 17 amino acids long. Trimming shortened V by 0 bases and J by 8 bases, and 17 bases separated the two germline ends. The germline V gene has CDR1 MNHEY and CDR2 SMNVEV (reference sequence).